The 15 T cell receptor beta chains in this list originate from one sample, sequenced in a study of cytomegalovirus exposure and HLA in healthy donors. PCR used 60 Vbeta primers and 13 Jbeta primers. Repertoires were generated with immunoSEQ multiplex PCR, while TCRdb's copy carries only in-frame clones and drops some. The table shows about 34,000 clones, with about 87% occurring only once. Material for sequencing was PBMCs. These receptors came from a boy aged 5-17 years in good health and CMV-seronegative.

Here the CDR3 DNA reads TGTGCCAGCAGCTTACTCGGATCCGCGGGCACAGATACGCAGTATTTT. Translated: CASSLLGSAGTDTQYF. The genes are TRBV7-6 and TRBJ2-3, with D hard to call. Germline V gene data show CDR1 as SGHVS and CDR2 as FNYEAQ. The CDR3 totals 16 residues. The germline V and J ends were trimmed by 2 bases and 1 base, with 13 bases remaining between them.

This clone appeared once. The chain joins TRBV6-5 to TRBJ2-3, with D possibly TRBD1 on 5 matching bases. The V and J ends lost 6 bases and 1 base respectively, with 8 bases between them. There are 13 residues in the CDR3. Germline CDR1 reads MNHEY; CDR2 reads SVGAGI. The CDR3 sequence: CASSEGGTDTQYF. Written as DNA, the CDR3 is TGTGCCAGCAGCGAAGGGGGCACAGATACGCAGTATTTT.

The chain couples TRBV4-1 to TRBJ2-3; 8 nucleotides align to TRBD2. V lost 0 bases and J lost 0; bases outside the gene matches: 20. In germline, CDR1 is MGHRA, CDR2 YSYEKL. The CDR3 length is 22 residues. This CDR3 reads CASSQDEPPSGGVFTSTDTQYF. Here the CDR3 DNA reads TGCGCCAGCAGCCAAGATGAACCTCCCAGCGGGGGAGTCTTTACTAGCACAGATACGCAGTATTTT.

This CDR3 is CASSVRPGTSGYTGELFF. CDR3 nucleotides: TGTGCCAGCAGCGTGCGACCCGGGACTAGCGGTTACACCGGGGAGCTGTTTTTT. The chain joins TRBV7-2 to TRBJ2-2; 11 nucleotides match TRBD2. CDR3 length: 18 residues. V was pared by 5 bases and J by 3 bases, with 11 bases of the junction left unmatched. Germline V CDR1 and CDR2: SGHTA, FQGNSA.

CDR3 loop: CASSYSRSGQSYEQYF. The CDR3 DNA follows: TGTGCCAGCAGTTACTCGAGGTCCGGACAGTCCTACGAGCAGTACTTC. The chain is built from TRBV6-5 and TRBJ2-7; tentatively, D is TRBD1 (6 bases). Germline values: CDR1 MNHEY, CDR2 SVGAGI. Trimming took off 0 bases at V and 1 base at J, with 13 bases between the two ends. The CDR3 extends over 16 amino acids.

This clone came up once. The chain couples TRBV7-6 to TRBJ1-3; the D gene is possibly TRBD1 (6 bases). Trimming shortened V by 2 bases and J by 4 bases, and 12 bases separated the two germline ends. CDR1 SGHVS and CDR2 FNYEAQ come from the germline V gene. The CDR3 sequence is 15 residues long. Here the CDR3 reads CASSLRPGAGNTIYF. In DNA, the CDR3 is TGTGCCAGCAGCTTACGGCCAGGGGCAGGAAACACCATATATTTT.

This rearrangement joins TRBV14 to TRBJ2-6; no firm D call. Germline V gives CDR1 SGHDN, CDR2 FVKESK. V was trimmed by 5 bases and J by 0 bases, leaving 8 bases between them. The CDR3 consists of 15 residues. CDR3 nucleotides: TGTGCCAGCAGCACCTGGAGCTCTGGGGCCAACGTCCTGACTTTC. It translates to CASSTWSSGANVLTF. The full variable domain, with the rest looked up from reference TRBV14 and TRBJ2-6, is EAGVTQFPSHSVIEKGQTVTLRCDPISGHDNLYWYRRVMGKEIKFLLHFVKESKQDESGMPNNRFLAERTGGTYSTLKVQPAELEDSGVYFCASSTWSSGANVLTFGAGSRLTVL.

The chain combines TRBV6-4 with TRBJ2-1; 11 nucleotides agree with TRBD2. Trimming took 4 bases from V and 6 from J; bases not matched to a gene: 2. Germline CDR1 is MRHNA and CDR2 is SNTAGT. This CDR3 region has 14 residues. In DNA, the CDR3 is TGTGCCAGCAGTGTAGCGGGGGGGCCCAATGAGCAGTTCTTC. Translation gives CASSVAGGPNEQFF.

The genes are TRBV4-2 and TRBJ1-2; D is possibly TRBD1 (5 bases). Germline loops: CDR1 LGHNA, CDR2 YNFKEQ. This CDR3 spans 13 amino acids. V lost 0 bases, J lost 8 bases, and 10 bases lay in between. The CDR3 DNA reads TGTGCCAGCAGCCAAGACGCAGGGAGGGGCTACACCTTC. Translating it yields CASSQDAGRGYTF.

V gene TRBV4-1 combines with J gene TRBJ2-3; a weak D match, TRBD1 (6 bases). The V gene's germline CDR1 is MGHRA and CDR2 YSYEKL. Trimming took 1 base from V and 2 from J, leaving 7 bases between them. This CDR3 spans 14 amino acids. CDR3 sequence: CASSQAGDTDTQYF. The CDR3 bases are TGCGCCAGCAGCCAAGCAGGGGACACAGATACGCAGTATTTT.

This chain links TRBV7-8 with TRBJ1-5; tentatively, D is TRBD1 (6 bases). This CDR3 region has 15 residues. CDR1 is SGHVS and CDR2 is FQNEAQ in the germline V gene. Trimming cost V 5 bases and J 3 bases, with 14 bases left between them. The CDR3 DNA reads TGTGCCAGCAGCCCCCTGAGGGGGATCAATCAGCCCCAGCATTTT. Protein: CASSPLRGINQPQHF.

The rearrangement joins TRBV9 to TRBJ2-2, with a possible D match to TRBD1 (5 bases). The CDR3 sequence is 15 residues long. CDR1 is SGDLS, CDR2 YYNGEE, per germline. Trimming removed 0 bases from V and 6 bases from J, with 12 bases in between. The CDR3 region is CASSVVGEGAGELFF. The CDR3 region has the DNA TGTGCCAGCAGCGTAGTAGGGGAAGGAGCCGGGGAGCTGTTTTTT.

A single count supports this clone. The chain links TRBV30 to TRBJ1-6; D gene ambiguous. Trimming took 0 bases from V and 8 from J, leaving 11 bases between them. Germline CDR1 and CDR2: GTSNPN and SVGIG (reference sequence). CDR3 length equals 14 residues. The CDR3 DNA sequence: TGTGCCTGGAGTGTCGGTATGATATATTCACCCCTCCACTTT. Amino acids: CAWSVGMIYSPLHF.

This clone has a single count. This rearrangement joins TRBV5-5 to TRBJ1-2, with D uncertain. The CDR3 has 19 amino acids. Germline lookup yields CDR1 SGHKS and CDR2 YYEKEE (reference sequence). The V and J ends lost 5 bases and 0 bases respectively, with 26 bases between them. Here the CDR3 DNA reads TGTGCCAGCAGGGGCTTGTTTAGCAGTCGTACACTAGCTAACTATGGCTACACCTTC. It specifies CASRGLFSSRTLANYGYTF.

The chain has TRBV7-2 and TRBJ2-6, with 7 positions matching TRBD1. The CDR3 consists of 16 residues. The trim removed 5 bases at V and 2 bases at J, leaving 6 bases unmatched. Per the germline V gene, CDR1 is SGHTA and CDR2 is FQGNSA. The CDR3 DNA is TGTGCCAGCAGCGGAGCGAGGGGGCCTGGGGCCAACGTCCTGACTTTC. It encodes CASSGARGPGANVLTF.